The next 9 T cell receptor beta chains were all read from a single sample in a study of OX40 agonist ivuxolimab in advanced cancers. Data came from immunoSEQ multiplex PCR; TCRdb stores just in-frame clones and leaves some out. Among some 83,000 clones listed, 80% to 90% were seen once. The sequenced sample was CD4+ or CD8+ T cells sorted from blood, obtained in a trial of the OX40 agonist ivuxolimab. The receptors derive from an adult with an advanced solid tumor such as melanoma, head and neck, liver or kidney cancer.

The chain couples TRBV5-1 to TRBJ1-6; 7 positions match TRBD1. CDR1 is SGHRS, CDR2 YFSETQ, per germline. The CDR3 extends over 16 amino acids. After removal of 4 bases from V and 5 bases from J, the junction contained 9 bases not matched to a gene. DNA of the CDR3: TGCGCCAGCAGCCGGACAGGCAATACCAATAATTCACCCCTCCACTTT. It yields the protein CASSRTGNTNNSPLHF.

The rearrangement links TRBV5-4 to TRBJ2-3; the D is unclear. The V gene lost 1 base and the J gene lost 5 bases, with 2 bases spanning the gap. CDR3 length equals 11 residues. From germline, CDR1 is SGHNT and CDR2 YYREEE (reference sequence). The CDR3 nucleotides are TGTGCCAGCAGCTTGCAAGATACGCAGTATTTT. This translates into CASSLQDTQYF.

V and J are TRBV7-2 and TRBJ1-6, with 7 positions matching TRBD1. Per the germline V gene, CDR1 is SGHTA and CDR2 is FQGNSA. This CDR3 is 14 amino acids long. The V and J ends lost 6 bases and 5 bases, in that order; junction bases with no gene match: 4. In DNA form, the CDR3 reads TGTGCCAGCAGACGGGGGACAGATAATTCACCCCTCCACTTT. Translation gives CASRRGTDNSPLHF.

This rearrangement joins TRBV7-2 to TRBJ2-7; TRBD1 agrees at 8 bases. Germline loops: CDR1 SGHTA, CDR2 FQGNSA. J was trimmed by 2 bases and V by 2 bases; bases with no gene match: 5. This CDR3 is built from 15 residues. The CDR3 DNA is TGTGCCAGCAGCTTATCACCGGGACAGGCCTACGAGCAGTACTTC. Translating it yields CASSLSPGQAYEQYF.

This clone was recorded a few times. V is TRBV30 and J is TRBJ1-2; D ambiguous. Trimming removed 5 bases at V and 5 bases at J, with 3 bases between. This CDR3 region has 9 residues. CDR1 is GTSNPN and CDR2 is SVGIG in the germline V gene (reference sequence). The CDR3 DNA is TGTGCCTGGGGGTATGGCTACACCTTC. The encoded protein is CAWGYGYTF.

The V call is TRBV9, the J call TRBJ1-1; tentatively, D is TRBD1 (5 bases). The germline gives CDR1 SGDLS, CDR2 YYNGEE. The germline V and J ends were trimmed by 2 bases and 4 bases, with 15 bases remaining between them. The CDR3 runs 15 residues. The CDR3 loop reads CASSVHWVGATEAFF. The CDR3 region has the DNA TGTGCCAGCAGCGTCCACTGGGTAGGGGCCACTGAAGCTTTCTTT.

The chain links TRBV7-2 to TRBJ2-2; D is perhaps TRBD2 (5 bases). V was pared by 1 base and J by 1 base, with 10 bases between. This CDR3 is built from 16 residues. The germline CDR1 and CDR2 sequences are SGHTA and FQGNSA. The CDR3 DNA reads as TGTGCCAGCAGCTTAGGCCAGCGGATGAACACCGGGGAGCTGTTTTTT. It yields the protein CASSLGQRMNTGELFF.

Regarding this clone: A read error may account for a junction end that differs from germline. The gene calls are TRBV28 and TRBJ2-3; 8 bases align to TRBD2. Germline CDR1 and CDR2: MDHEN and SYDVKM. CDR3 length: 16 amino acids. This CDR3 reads CVSRSGGYLDTDTQYF. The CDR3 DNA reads TGTGTCAGCAGATCGGGGGGGTACCTAGACACAGATACGCAGTATTTT.

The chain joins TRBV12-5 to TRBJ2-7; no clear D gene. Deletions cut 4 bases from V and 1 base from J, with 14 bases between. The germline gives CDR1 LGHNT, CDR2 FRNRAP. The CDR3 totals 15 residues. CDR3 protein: CASGYLPNPSYEQYF. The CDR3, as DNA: TGTGCTAGTGGTTACCTCCCGAACCCATCCTACGAGCAGTACTTC.